The T cell receptor (beta chain) described here comes from a study of shared clonotypes between healthy human individuals. Across the whole study: Sampling drew on donors who were a couple of women and a few men aged 18 to 49.

Clones were sequenced by immunoSEQ multiplex PCR, and TCRdb holds only the in-frame ones, with some missing. The top ten clones hold about 1.8% of a sample with about 680,000 clones, roughly 72% of them seen once. V shed 4 bases and J 8 bases; nucleotides not matched to a gene: 9. Germline V CDR1 and CDR2: SGHRS, YFSETQ. The CDR3 consists of 14 residues. Overall study findings and caveats: Clonotype sharing among donors, it was expected, would be affected by sequencing depth.

The count of this clone is one. Its antigen is not known. The TCR comes from a woman aged 25 to 39 in good health. Sequencing was done on a sample of memory CD4+ T cells sorted from blood. Subset denoted: CD45RA-negative fraction. This chain uses TRBV5-1 with TRBJ2-1; 7 bases line up with TRBD2. CDR3 in amino acids: CASSDAGVVYEQFF. In DNA, the CDR3 is TGCGCCAGCAGCGACGCGGGAGTAGTCTATGAGCAGTTCTTC.